This is a list of T cell receptor beta chains from one sample in a study of cytomegalovirus exposure and HLA in healthy donors. The repertoire was sequenced with immunoSEQ multiplex PCR; TCRdb's copy has only in-frame clones and lacks some. The profile shows approximately 70,000 clones, around 95% of them singletons. The sample comprised PBMCs. These receptor sequences come from a young woman in good health and CMV-seronegative. The CDR3 runs from the conserved cysteine through the conserved F or W. Fields, in order: D gene, J gene, V gene, clone size, CDR3 protein, CDR3 DNA. D genes are given only for firm matches. A clone size is listed for some rows: how often the clone was seen (once, few, many), or a class if it is expanded.

D: .; J: TRBJ2-3; V: TRBV4-3; size: .; CDR3: CASSQERGTYSSTDTQYF; DNA: TGCGCCAGCAGCCAAGAAAGAGGGACTTATTCTAGCACAGATACGCAGTATTTT
D: TRBD1; J: TRBJ2-3; V: TRBV19; size: .; CDR3: CASTLSGTGGQDTQYF; DNA: TGTGCCAGTACCCTCTCCGGGACAGGGGGCCAAGATACGCAGTATTTT
D: .; J: TRBJ1-1; V: TRBV5-1; size: .; CDR3: CASSYKVNTEAFF; DNA: TGCGCCAGCAGCTACAAAGTGAACACTGAAGCTTTCTTT
D: TRBD2; J: TRBJ2-1; V: TRBV29-1; size: .; CDR3: CSETSGGSYNEQFF; DNA: TGCAGCGAGACTAGCGGGGGGTCCTACAATGAGCAGTTCTTC
D: .; J: TRBJ2-1; V: TRBV7-2; size: .; CDR3: CASSLVVAVSYNEQFF; DNA: TGTGCCAGCAGCTTAGTGGTGGCGGTCTCCTACAATGAGCAGTTCTTC
D: .; J: TRBJ1-6; V: TRBV7-2; size: .; CDR3: CASSLETQGADWPLHF; DNA: TGTGCCAGCAGCTTAGAGACACAGGGCGCGGATTGGCCCCTCCACTTT
D: .; J: TRBJ1-2; V: TRBV9; size: .; CDR3: CASSVGATSNYGYTF; DNA: TGTGCCAGCAGCGTAGGGGCTACCTCTAACTATGGCTACACCTTC
D: TRBD1; J: TRBJ2-7; V: TRBV5-6; size: .; CDR3: CASSWGQGPYEQYF; DNA: TGTGCCAGCAGCTGGGGACAGGGCCCCTACGAGCAGTACTTC
D: TRBD1; J: TRBJ2-2; V: TRBV6-5; size: .; CDR3: CASMGDRVTGELFF; DNA: TGTGCCAGCATGGGGGACAGGGTTACCGGGGAGCTGTTTTTT
D: TRBD1; J: TRBJ1-1; V: TRBV7-9; size: few; CDR3: CASSSRTGGPEAFF; DNA: TGTGCCAGCAGCTCACGAACAGGGGGCCCTGAAGCTTTCTTT
D: .; J: TRBJ2-2; V: TRBV5-5; size: .; CDR3: CASRSRGGANTGELFF; DNA: TGTGCCAGCAGATCCAGGGGAGGGGCAAACACCGGGGAGCTGTTTTTT
D: TRBD1; J: TRBJ2-5; V: TRBV19; size: .; CDR3: CASSSRQGFGQETQYF; DNA: TGTGCCAGTAGTAGCCGACAGGGATTTGGGCAAGAGACCCAGTACTTC
D: .; J: TRBJ2-5; V: TRBV7-2; size: .; CDR3: CASSLSSGGLLETQYF; DNA: TGTGCCAGCAGCTTGAGTTCGGGGGGCCTTCTAGAGACCCAGTACTTC
D: .; J: TRBJ1-4; V: TRBV5-6; size: .; CDR3: CASSLVSIEEKLFF; DNA: TGTGCCAGCAGCTTGGTCTCCATTGAGGAAAAACTGTTTTTT
D: TRBD2; J: TRBJ2-1; V: TRBV28; size: .; CDR3: CASSSTLLAGGYNEQFF; DNA: TGTGCCAGCAGTTCAACACTCCTAGCGGGGGGATACAATGAGCAGTTCTTC
D: .; J: TRBJ1-3; V: TRBV7-3; size: .; CDR3: CASSLGQRNTIYF; DNA: TGTGCCAGCAGCCTCGGACAGCGAAACACCATATATTTT
D: TRBD2; J: TRBJ2-3; V: TRBV7-9; size: once; CDR3: CASSELAGGHTDTQYF; DNA: TGTGCCAGCAGCGAACTAGCGGGGGGGCACACAGATACGCAGTATTTT
D: .; J: TRBJ1-2; V: TRBV29-1; size: .; CDR3: CSVQQGRHGYTF; DNA: TGCAGCGTTCAACAGGGTCGGCATGGCTACACCTTC
D: TRBD1; J: TRBJ2-1; V: TRBV7-9; size: .; CDR3: CASSPQGAQPHEQFF; DNA: TGTGCCAGCAGCCCCCAGGGGGCGCAACCTCATGAGCAGTTCTTC
D: .; J: TRBJ2-7; V: TRBV28; size: .; CDR3: CASSLVPTRTYEQYF; DNA: TGTGCCAGCAGTTTAGTCCCCACACGAACCTACGAGCAGTACTTC
D: TRBD1; J: TRBJ1-2; V: TRBV18; size: .; CDR3: CASSQGQGYYGYTF; DNA: TGTGCCAGCTCACAGGGACAGGGGTACTATGGCTACACCTTC
D: TRBD2; J: TRBJ2-2; V: TRBV27; size: .; CDR3: CASSPQSRLAAGELFF; DNA: TGTGCCAGCAGTCCCCAATCGCGACTAGCTGCCGGGGAGCTGTTTTTT
D: TRBD1; J: TRBJ1-6; V: TRBV9; size: .; CDR3: CASSTYPGGSYNSPLHF; DNA: TGTGCCAGCAGCACCTATCCAGGGGGAAGCTATAATTCACCCCTCCACTTT
D: .; J: TRBJ2-1; V: TRBV29-1; size: .; CDR3: CSVEESSSSYNEQFF; DNA: TGCAGCGTTGAAGAATCATCTAGCTCCTACAATGAGCAGTTCTTC
D: TRBD1; J: TRBJ2-2; V: TRBV4-1; size: once; CDR3: CASTPGQGPLAGELFF; DNA: TGCGCTTCTACTCCGGGACAGGGACCCTTGGCCGGGGAGCTGTTTTTT
D: TRBD2; J: TRBJ2-7; V: TRBV7-9; size: few; CDR3: CASSLTSANEQYF; DNA: TGTGCCAGCAGCCTGACTAGCGCCAACGAGCAGTACTTC
D: .; J: TRBJ2-5; V: TRBV28; size: few; CDR3: CASSLSLGHPGQETQYF; DNA: TGTGCCAGCAGTTTATCCCTCGGACATCCAGGGCAAGAGACCCAGTACTTC
D: .; J: TRBJ1-6; V: TRBV21-1; size: .; CDR3: CASISSTGGVRLGTFLNSPLHF; DNA: TGTGCCAGCATATCCAGTACAGGGGGCGTTCGTCTGGGTACCTTCTTAAATTCACCCCTCCACTTT
D: .; J: TRBJ1-1; V: TRBV7-2; size: once; CDR3: CASSLLGEEAFF; DNA: TGTGCCAGCAGCTTGCTCGGGGAGGAAGCTTTCTTT
D: .; J: TRBJ1-6; V: TRBV4-3; size: once; CDR3: CASSQPGAYNSPLHF; DNA: TGCGCCAGCAGCCAGCCAGGGGCCTATAATTCACCCCTCCACTTT